This record covers a single T cell receptor (beta chain). Its specificity is unknown. Each diagnosis drew on symptoms, thyroxine, TRAb, thyroid ultrasound and orbital computed tomography findings. These data belong to a study of T cells in Graves' hyperthyroidism and ophthalmopathy. Study-wide results and caveats: Ophthalmopathy, as predicted by the model, came a median approximately 6.5 months after the prediction.

Germline CDR1 and CDR2: SQVTM and ANQGSEA. This CDR3 spans 12 amino acids. Germline trimming cut 7 bases from V and 3 bases from J; bases unmatched to any gene: 1. The source material, RNA transcripts, was used to amplify TCR beta CDR3 regions. HTBI primers drove first-round RT-PCR of the TCR CDR3. TCRdb reanalysed the multiplex PCR reads using MiXCR and keeps one entry per CDR3 protein. The sample holds 45,000 to 55,000 distinct CDR3 sequences, about 54% seen once. The chain has TRBV29-1 and TRBJ1-4; 8 nucleotides align to TRBD1. Specimen: peripheral blood or thyroid tissue (not recorded which). This clonotype was sampled from a man between 18 and 29 years old with Graves' hyperthyroidism. The CDR3 protein is CSAQGANEKLFF. The CDR3 bases are TGCAGCGCACAGGGGGCTAATGAAAAACTGTTTTTT.